Described below is a single T cell receptor beta chain sequence and its context. Its target is not known. This entry is derived from a study of cytotoxic CD8 clonotypes in ibrutinib-treated CLL. Study-wide background: With a range of 6 to 36, the median treatment time before response samples were taken was eleven to twelve months.

The study, taken as a whole, reports: Different sampling times were used for sustained-remission and progressing patients. Clonality rose at ibrutinib response, held steady in sustained remission, and fell toward baseline at progression.

TCRdb keeps only in-frame clones here, not all; method: immunoSEQ multiplex PCR. The data show about 140,000 clones, approximately 75% seen once. Trimming pared 3 bases from V and 7 bases from J, leaving 21 bases between. CDR1 is SEHNR, CDR2 FQNEAQ, per germline (reference sequence). The CDR3 length is 16 residues. Library input was roughly 1.8 micrograms of DNA from cryopreserved PBMCs. The clonotype was recovered from a human donor with chronic lymphocytic leukemia. Sequences were derived from PBMCs, sampled after 12 months of ibrutinib treatment. J is TRBJ2-5 and V is TRBV7-9; D possibly corresponds to TRBD1 (6 bases). The CDR3 nucleotides are TGTGCCAGCAGCTTTCCTCCGGACAGTCCTAGGGGGACCCAGTACTTC. Translated: CASSFPPDSPRGTQYF.